This T cell receptor beta chain appears in the sequencing data of a study of technical replicates of blood from a few donors. The assay was immunoSEQ multiplex PCR, and TCRdb's table has in-frame clones only and misses some. Here the sample spans roughly 14,000 clones, around nine tenths being singletons. Germline CDR1 WNHNN, CDR2 SYGVQD (reference sequence). The germline V and J ends were trimmed by 4 bases and 2 bases, with 2 bases remaining between them. The CDR3 consists of 12 residues. The genes are TRBV10-1 and TRBJ2-2, with D uncertain. The TCR originated in a human donor in good health. The specimen sequenced was PBMCs. The CDR3 sequence: CASSANTGELFF. CDR3 DNA sequence: TGCGCCAGCAGTGCTAACACCGGGGAGCTGTTTTTT.